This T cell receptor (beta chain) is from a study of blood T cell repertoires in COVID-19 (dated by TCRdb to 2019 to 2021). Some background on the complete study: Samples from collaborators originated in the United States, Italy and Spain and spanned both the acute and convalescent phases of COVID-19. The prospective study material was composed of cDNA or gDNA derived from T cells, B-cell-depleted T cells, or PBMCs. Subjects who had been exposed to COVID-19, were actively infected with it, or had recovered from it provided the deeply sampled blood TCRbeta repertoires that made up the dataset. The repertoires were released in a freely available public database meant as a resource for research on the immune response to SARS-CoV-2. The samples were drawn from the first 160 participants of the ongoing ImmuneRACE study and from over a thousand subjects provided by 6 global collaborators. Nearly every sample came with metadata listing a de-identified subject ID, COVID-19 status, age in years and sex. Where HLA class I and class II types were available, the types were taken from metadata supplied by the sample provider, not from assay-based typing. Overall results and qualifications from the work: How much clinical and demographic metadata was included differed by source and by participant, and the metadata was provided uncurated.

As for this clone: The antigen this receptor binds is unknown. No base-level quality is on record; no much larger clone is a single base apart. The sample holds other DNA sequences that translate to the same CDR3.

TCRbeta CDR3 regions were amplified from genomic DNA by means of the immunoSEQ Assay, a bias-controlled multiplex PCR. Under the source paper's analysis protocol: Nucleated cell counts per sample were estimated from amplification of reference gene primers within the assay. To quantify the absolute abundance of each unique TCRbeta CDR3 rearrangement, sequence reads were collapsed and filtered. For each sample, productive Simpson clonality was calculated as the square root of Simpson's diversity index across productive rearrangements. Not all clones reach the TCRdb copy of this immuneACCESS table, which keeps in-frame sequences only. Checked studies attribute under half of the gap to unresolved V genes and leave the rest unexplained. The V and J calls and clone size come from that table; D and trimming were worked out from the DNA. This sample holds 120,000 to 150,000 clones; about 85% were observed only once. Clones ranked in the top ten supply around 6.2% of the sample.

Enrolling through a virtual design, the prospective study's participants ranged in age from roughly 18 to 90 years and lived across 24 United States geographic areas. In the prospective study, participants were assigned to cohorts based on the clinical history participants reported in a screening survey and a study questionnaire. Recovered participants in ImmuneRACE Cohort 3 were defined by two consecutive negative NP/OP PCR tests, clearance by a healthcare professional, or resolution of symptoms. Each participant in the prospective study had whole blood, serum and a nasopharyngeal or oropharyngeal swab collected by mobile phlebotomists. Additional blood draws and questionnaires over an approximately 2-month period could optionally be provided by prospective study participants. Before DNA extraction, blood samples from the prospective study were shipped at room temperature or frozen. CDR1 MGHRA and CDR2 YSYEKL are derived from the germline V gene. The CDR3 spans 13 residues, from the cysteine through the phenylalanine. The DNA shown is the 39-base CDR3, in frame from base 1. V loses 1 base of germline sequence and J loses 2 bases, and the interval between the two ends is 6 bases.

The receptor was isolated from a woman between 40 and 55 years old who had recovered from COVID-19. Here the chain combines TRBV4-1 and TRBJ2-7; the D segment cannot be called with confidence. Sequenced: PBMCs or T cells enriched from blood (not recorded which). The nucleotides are TGCGCCAGCAGCCAAGTCGGTACCTACGAGCAGTACTTC. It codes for CASSQVGTYEQYF.